The clone carrying this T cell receptor beta chain was recorded at least ten times. This sample is drawn from a study of molecular identifiers for immune sequencing clone quantification. TCRdb re-derived calls from the PCR reads in MiXCR, one entry per CDR3 protein. The repertoire has some 41,000 distinct CDR3 sequences, 24% of them found once; the top ten carry around 0.98%. V was trimmed by 0 bases and J by 7 bases, leaving 10 bases between them. Germline loops: CDR1 KGHDR, CDR2 SFDVKD. The CDR3 runs to 14 residues. The TCR comes from a human donor in good health. Some libraries in this study had Jurkat cell RNA spiked in. The chain has TRBV24-1 and TRBJ2-3, with a tentative D call TRBD1 (5 bases). Sequencing input: naive CD8+ T cells from blood, with Jurkat cell RNA spiked in. The subset here: FACS-sorted CD8+CD4-CCR7+CD45RA+ naive T cells. Written as DNA, the CDR3 is TGTGCCACCAGTGATTTGCCAGGGTGGAATACGCAGTATTTT. It encodes CATSDLPGWNTQYF.